This T cell receptor (beta chain) was recovered during a study of T cells after yellow fever vaccination. Production of TCR cDNA was by 5'RACE template switching, which also added a universal primer site and UMIs. Using its own MiXCR run on the 5' RACE reads, TCRdb lists one record per CDR3 protein. The sample yields 200,000 to 250,000 distinct CDR3 sequences, about 7.1% seen once. This TCR was sampled from a man in his thirties or forties who received the YFV17D yellow fever vaccine. This sample comprised CD4+ T cells sorted from PBMCs, obtained 15 days after the yellow fever booster vaccination.

CDR3: CASSPPGEDTQYF. The CDR3 DNA reads TGTGCCAGCAGCCCCCCAGGGGAGGATACGCAGTATTTT. V usage is TRBV7-2 and J usage is TRBJ2-3; TRBD1 might be the D (6 bases). The length of the CDR3 is 13 residues. Trimming took 5 bases from V and 6 from J, leaving 12 bases between them. Germline V lookup: CDR1 SGHTA, CDR2 FQGNSA.